These 31 T cell receptor beta chains were all obtained from the same sample, sequenced in a study of T cells in tuberculosis. Generated by immunoSEQ multiplex PCR, the TCRdb table keeps only in-frame clones and is missing some. Of roughly 92,000 clones listed, under 95% are singletons. Cells were sorted from thawed PBMC rested overnight and stained with GMM-loaded CD1B tetramer, viability dye and anti-CD3. CD1B tetramers were loaded with Rhodococcus equi-derived C32 glucose monomycolate. Input material: CD1b-GMM tetramer-negative cells sorted from PBMCs. The origin of the receptors is an adult woman with latent tuberculosis.

This chain connects TRBV18 to TRBJ2-3, with 8 bases matching TRBD1. From germline, CDR1 is KGHSH and CDR2 LQKENI. V shed 3 bases and J 1 base; nucleotides not matched to a gene: 6. The CDR3 has 16 amino acids. The CDR3 bases are TGTGCCAGCTCACCCCCGGACAGGGTTGGCACAGATACGCAGTATTTT. Amino acids: CASSPPDRVGTDTQYF.

J is TRBJ2-3 and V is TRBV27; the D gene is possibly TRBD2 (5 bases). The CDR3 has 18 amino acids. Germline V CDR1 and CDR2: MNHEY, SMNVEV (reference sequence). V lost 3 bases and J lost 0, with 19 bases in between. CDR3 loop: CASSLAALAGSSTDTQYF. For the CDR3, the DNA is TGTGCCAGCAGTTTGGCTGCGCTGGCGGGTTCCAGCACAGATACGCAGTATTTT.

V usage is TRBV7-2 and J usage is TRBJ2-1; maybe TRBD2 (5 bases). The CDR3 consists of 15 residues. Germline loops: CDR1 SGHTA, CDR2 FQGNSA. V lost 1 base, J lost 2 bases, and 9 bases lay in between. The CDR3 coding sequence is TGTGCCAGCAGCTTAGTCCTCGGGGCCTACAATGAGCAGTTCTTC. It is translated as CASSLVLGAYNEQFF. Drawing the rest from reference TRBV7-2 and TRBJ2-1, the complete variable domain is GAGVSQSPSNKVTEKGKDVELRCDPISGHTALYWYRQSLGQGLEFLIYFQGNSAPDKSGLPSDRFSAERTGGSVSTLTIQRTQQEDSAVYLCASSLVLGAYNEQFFGPGTRLTVL.

The chain carries TRBV27 and TRBJ1-1; D may be TRBD1 (5 bases). Germline CDR1 reads MNHEY; CDR2 reads SMNVEV (reference sequence). This CDR3 region has 14 residues. Trimming cost V 5 bases and J 3 bases, with 13 bases left between them. The CDR3 bases are TGTGCCAGCAGTACACAGGTAACCGACACTGAAGCTTTCTTT. Translation gives CASSTQVTDTEAFF.

V is TRBV1 and J is TRBJ1-6; the D call in the table, TRBD1, was not verified against the DNA. TRBV1 is classified as a pseudogene. The CDR3 totals 16 residues. The CDR3 is CTSSRVPGHWNSPLHF. DNA for the CDR3: TGCACCAGCAGCCGGGTACCGGGACACTGGAATTCACCCCTCCACTTT.

The J gene is TRBJ2-1, the V gene TRBV5-1; 7 nucleotides agree with TRBD1. In germline, CDR1 is SGHRS, CDR2 YFSETQ. With V trimmed by 5 bases and J by 4 bases, 6 bases remained unmatched. The CDR3 has 14 amino acids. CDR3 residues: CASSDRDLYNEQFF. Written as DNA, the CDR3 is TGCGCCAGCAGTGACAGGGATTTGTACAATGAGCAGTTCTTC.

V usage is TRBV6-4 and J usage is TRBJ2-2; 13 nucleotides line up with TRBD2. After removal of 4 bases from V and 6 bases from J, the junction contained 5 bases not matched to a gene. The germline CDR1 and CDR2 sequences are MRHNA and SNTAGT. The CDR3 is 16 residues long. The CDR3 DNA is TGTGCCAGCAGTGCAACTAGCGGGGGGGCCGCCGGGGAGCTGTTTTTT. Protein product: CASSATSGGAAGELFF.

The V gene is TRBV12-5, the J gene TRBJ2-2, with D possibly being TRBD1 (6 bases). The CDR3 spans 17 residues. Deletions cut 1 base from V and 4 bases from J, with 16 bases between. CDR1 LGHNT and CDR2 FRNRAP come from the germline V gene. CDR3 in amino acids: CASGLEKGQQSTGELFF. The CDR3 region has the DNA TGTGCTAGTGGTTTGGAAAAAGGACAGCAGAGCACCGGGGAGCTGTTTTTT. Complete variable domain (other parts from reference TRBV12-5 and TRBJ2-2): DARVTQTPRHKVTEMGQEVTMRCQPILGHNTVFWYRQTMMQGLELLAYFRNRAPLDDSGMPKDRFSAEMPDATLATLKIQPSEPRDSAVYFCASGLEKGQQSTGELFFGEGSRLTVL.

This rearrangement joins TRBV7-6 to TRBJ2-3; maybe TRBD2 (5 bases). This CDR3 has 15 residues. Trimming took off 5 bases at V and 1 base at J, with 13 bases between the two ends. Per germline, CDR1 SGHVS and CDR2 FNYEAQ. Here the CDR3 reads CASSLNSGGTDTQYF. The CDR3 DNA is TGTGCCAGCAGCCTCAATTCCGGGGGCACAGATACGCAGTATTTT.

This chain links TRBV6-5 with TRBJ1-1; tentative D call: TRBD1 (5 bases). Per germline, CDR1 MNHEY and CDR2 SVGAGI. The CDR3 loop spans 14 amino acids. Deletions cut 6 bases from V and 1 base from J, with 12 bases between. CDR3 sequence reads: CASSRMGRNTEAFF. The CDR3 DNA is TGTGCCAGCAGCCGGATGGGGCGGAACACTGAAGCTTTCTTT.

The chain combines TRBV5-8 with TRBJ1-1, with 10 nucleotides matching TRBD1. J lost 5 bases, V lost 7 bases, and 17 bases had no gene match. Germline CDR1 is SGHTS and CDR2 is YDEGEE. This CDR3 has 17 residues. The CDR3 nucleotides read TGTGCCAGCCCGGGACAGGGGAATTCTGAGGGTCGGACTGAAGCTTTCTTT. It yields the protein CASPGQGNSEGRTEAFF.

With regard to this clone: The identical CDR3 is also encoded by other nucleotide sequences in the sample. The chain combines TRBV7-9 with TRBJ2-1; possibly TRBD2 for D (6 bases). Trimming shortened V by 3 bases and J by 9 bases, and 6 bases separated the two germline ends. The CDR3 totals 11 residues. Per germline, CDR1 SEHNR and CDR2 FQNEAQ (reference sequence). The CDR3: CASSFGGEQFF. The CDR3 DNA reads as TGTGCCAGCAGCTTCGGGGGTGAGCAGTTCTTC.

The chain employs TRBV12-1 and TRBJ1-2; the D call of TRBD1 is as the table states it, not checked on the DNA. TRBV12-1 is flagged as a pseudogene. This CDR3 comprises 12 residues. The CDR3 bases are TGTGCCAGCAGCCCCTGGGCCGTCGGCTACACCTTC. As protein: CASSPWAVGYTF.

The rearrangement joins TRBV5-6 to TRBJ2-1, with TRBD2 matching 8 bases. Germline CDR1 reads SGHDT; CDR2 reads YYEEEE. This CDR3 is 13 amino acids long. V trimming: 4 bases; J trimming: 8 bases; junction bases outside the gene matches: 5. The CDR3 nucleotides read TGTGCCAGCAGCAGCCGGGGGGGGGATGAGCAGTTCTTC. Protein sequence: CASSSRGGDEQFF.

V is TRBV10-3 and J is TRBJ2-5, with a weak D call TRBD2 (6 bases). The V end lost 1 base, the J end lost 4 bases, and 13 bases lay between the germline ends. The CDR3 spans 15 residues. CDR1 and CDR2 (germline): ENHRY, SYGVKD. The CDR3 nucleotides read TGTGCCATCAGTGAGTTAATCGGGAGAGGAGAGACCCAGTACTTC. Its protein product is CAISELIGRGETQYF.

The sample holds one count of this clone. The gene calls are TRBV4-2 and TRBJ1-1; weak D call: TRBD1 (5 bases). Germline lookup yields CDR1 LGHNA and CDR2 YNFKEQ. Trimming stripped 5 bases from V and 1 base from J, with 11 bases between. The CDR3 totals 14 residues. CDR3 bases: TGTGCCAGCAGCTACGACGGGGGGAACACTGAAGCTTTCTTT. Protein: CASSYDGGNTEAFF.

V and J are TRBV4-3 and TRBJ2-3, with D uncertain. The CDR3 consists of 17 residues. V dropped 1 base and J dropped 6 bases, with 20 bases sitting between them. In germline, CDR1 is LGHNA, CDR2 YSLEER. DNA for the CDR3: TGCGCCAGCAGCCAAGCTGCTAGTCTTCCCCACGTGGATACGCAGTATTTT. Its protein product is CASSQAASLPHVDTQYF.

This sequence joins TRBV5-4 and TRBJ2-3; the D is unclear. Germline lookup yields CDR1 SGHNT and CDR2 YYREEE (reference sequence). The length of the CDR3 is 14 residues. V lost 0 bases, J lost 2 bases, and 7 bases lay in between. The CDR3 loop is CASSLGAFTDTQYF. In nucleotides, the CDR3 is TGTGCCAGCAGCTTGGGGGCTTTCACAGATACGCAGTATTTT.

V gene TRBV7-2 combines with J gene TRBJ2-5, with a tentative D call TRBD2 (6 bases). From germline, CDR1 is SGHTA and CDR2 FQGNSA. Between the trimmed V and J ends, which lost 2 bases and 1 base, there was a span of 14 bases. The CDR3 is 16 residues long. This CDR3 reads CASSLTPGRRQETQYF. In DNA, the CDR3 is TGTGCCAGCAGCTTAACGCCAGGGAGGCGCCAAGAGACCCAGTACTTC.

V and J are TRBV4-1 and TRBJ2-3; TRBD1 agrees at 10 bases. The CDR3 runs 17 residues. Trimming removed 1 base from V and 2 bases from J; junction bases left unmatched: 6. Germline CDR1 reads MGHRA; CDR2 reads YSYEKL. DNA for the CDR3: TGCGCCAGCAGCCAAGGAGACAGGGGGCGGGACACAGATACGCAGTATTTT. The encoded protein is CASSQGDRGRDTDTQYF.

Concerning this clone: The germline gene is not matched at one end of the junction; a read error may be the cause. This rearrangement joins TRBV6-1 to TRBJ1-2; possible D gene TRBD1, 6 bases. The CDR3 totals 14 residues. Germline V gene sequence: CDR1 MNHNS, CDR2 SASEGT. CDR3 sequence: CASSATQGNYDYTF. Here the CDR3 DNA reads TGTGCCAGCAGTGCCACACAGGGCAACTATGACTACACCTTC.

The V call is TRBV5-8, the J call TRBJ1-2; TRBD1 agrees at 7 bases. Germline CDR1 and CDR2: SGHTS and YDEGEE. CDR3 length: 13 amino acids. V lost 4 bases, J lost 5 bases, and 5 bases stayed unmatched. CDR3 in DNA: TGTGCCAGCAGCGGGGACAGACCGTATGGCTACACCTTC. Its protein is CASSGDRPYGYTF. The variable domain in full, with the rest retrieved from reference TRBV5-8 and TRBJ1-2, is EAGVTQSPTHLIKTRGQQATLRCSPISGHTSVYWYQQALGLGLQFLLWYDEGEERNRGNFPPRFSGRQFPNYSSELNVNALELEDSALYLCASSGDRPYGYTFGSGTRLTVV.

The chain recombines TRBV5-6 with TRBJ1-5, with D perhaps TRBD1 (6 bases). Germline loops: CDR1 SGHDT, CDR2 YYEEEE. This CDR3 contains 13 residues. V shed 4 bases and J shed 7 bases, with 12 bases lying between them. CDR3 DNA: TGTGCCAGCAGCCCAGGGACAAGGCAGCCCCAGCATTTT. This translates into CASSPGTRQPQHF.

This clone was found once. The CDR3 coding sequence is TGCGCCAGCAGCCAACGATTCCCCGGGACTAGCGGCTCCTACAATGAGCAGTTCTTC. Translated, it gives CASSQRFPGTSGSYNEQFF. The V gene is TRBV4-3, the J gene TRBJ2-1, with TRBD2 matching 11 bases. V was pared by 2 bases and J by 0 bases, with 9 bases of the junction left unmatched. Germline V gene sequence: CDR1 LGHNA, CDR2 YSLEER. CDR3 length equals 19 residues.

The chain recombines TRBV4-3 with TRBJ1-4; maybe TRBD1 (5 bases). In germline, CDR1 is LGHNA, CDR2 YSLEER. V was clipped by 1 base and J by 4 bases, with 10 bases between them. This CDR3 region has 15 residues. The chain's CDR3 is CASSQAGTLNEKLFF. The CDR3 region has the DNA TGCGCCAGCAGCCAAGCCGGGACTCTTAATGAAAAACTGTTTTTT.

The chain employs TRBV5-1 and TRBJ2-3; 7 bases map to TRBD2. CDR1 SGHRS and CDR2 YFSETQ come from the germline V gene. After removal of 1 base from V and 4 bases from J, the junction contained 18 bases not matched to a gene. The CDR3 has 19 amino acids. CDR3 region: CASSLLAGHRTSQADTQYF. The CDR3 DNA is TGCGCCAGCAGCTTGTTGGCGGGGCATAGGACTAGTCAGGCAGATACGCAGTATTTT.

Regarding this clone: Relative to the germline gene, one junction end is altered; a read error may explain this. The V and J genes are TRBV7-7 and TRBJ2-5, with a possible D match to TRBD1 (5 bases). The CDR3 has 13 residues. Germline CDR1 reads SSHAT; CDR2 reads FNYEAQ (reference sequence). CDR3 region: CASSFDSQETQYF. Here the CDR3 DNA reads TGTGCTAGCAGCTTCGACAGTCAAGAGACCCAGTACTTC. The full variable domain, its missing parts supplied by reference TRBV7-7 and TRBJ2-5, is GAGVSQSPRYKVTKRGQDVTLRCDPISSHATLYWYQQALGQGPEFLTYFNYEAQPDKSGLPSDRFSAERPEGSISTLTIQRTEQRDSAMYRCASSFDSQETQYFGPGTRLLVL.

The chain links TRBV2 to TRBJ1-2, with D perhaps matching TRBD1 (6 bases). There are 14 residues in the CDR3. V shed 4 bases and J shed 3 bases, with 12 bases lying between them. CDR1 SNHLY and CDR2 FYNNEI come from the germline V gene. The CDR3 nucleotides are TGTGCCAGCAGTGTGGGGGGGGCGGACTATGGCTACACCTTC. Encoded protein: CASSVGGADYGYTF.

The genes are TRBV20-1 and TRBJ1-3, with D unresolved. The CDR3 is 11 amino acids. Trimming stripped 0 bases from V and 16 bases from J, with 13 bases between. Germline CDR1 DFQATT, CDR2 SNEGSKA (reference sequence). CDR3 in amino acids: CSARDEGSIYF. CDR3 coding DNA: TGCAGTGCTAGAGACGAGGGTAGCATTTATTTT.

This chain connects TRBV28 to TRBJ2-5; D may be TRBD2 (6 bases). The germline V and J ends were trimmed by 5 bases and 5 bases, with 15 bases remaining between them. There are 14 residues in the CDR3. In germline, CDR1 is MDHEN, CDR2 SYDVKM. The CDR3 sequence: CASSEPGVRETQYF. CDR3 coding DNA: TGTGCCAGCAGTGAGCCGGGGGTTCGGGAGACCCAGTACTTC.

The V gene is TRBV11-3, the J gene TRBJ1-6; possibly TRBD1 for D (6 bases). Trimming removed 5 bases at V and 7 bases at J, with 9 bases between. Germline V CDR1 and CDR2: SGHNT, YENEEA. The CDR3 runs to 13 residues. The CDR3 here is CASSRDMNSPLHF. In DNA form, the CDR3 reads TGTGCCAGCAGCCGGGACATGAATTCACCCCTCCACTTT. Using reference TRBV11-3 and TRBJ1-6 for the parts outside the CDR3, the full variable domain is EAGVVQSPRYKIIEKKQPVAFWCNPISGHNTLYWYLQNLGQGPELLIRYENEEAVDDSQLPKDRFSAERLKGVDSTLKIQPAELGDSAVYLCASSRDMNSPLHFGNGTRLTVT.